A single T cell receptor (beta chain) is shown here with its context. This clone's antigen is unknown. Base qualities are not provided; no much larger clone lies one nucleotide away. The germline V gene (reference sequence) provides CDR1 SEHNR and CDR2 FQNEAQ. Counted from cysteine to phenylalanine, this CDR3 has 11 amino acids. The sequence is cut down to CDR3 DNA, 33 bases in frame from base 1. V is reduced by 5 bases and J by 8 bases, leaving a spacing of 9 bases between them. Library prep was done by RACE. Instrument used: NextSeq 500. During library preparation, unique molecular identifiers were attached to individual cDNA molecules so that TCRs could be counted quantitatively and reproducibly. Both TCR alpha and TCR beta chains were sequenced from each blood RNA sample. Per the original workflow: A median of around 100,000 TCRs per sample was observed, with a range of roughly 23,224 to 750,000. The Decombinator software suite was used to annotate V, J and CDR3 in the TCR reads. For PS versus PT1 abundance plots, all samples were subsampled to the same number of TCRs (28,000). Expanded TCRs were defined as absent before sensitization and observed at least eight times at the 2-week time point. TCRdb ran its own pipeline on the public reads, namely fastp trimming at Q25 and MiXCR clone calling, and kept in-frame beta chains. Under each unique CDR3 protein, matching rows form one entry showing the most common genes and DNA. Here the V and J calls rest on TCRdb's processing, not on the authors' analysis. In all, the sample holds 95,000 to 150,000 distinct CDR3 sequences, and about 11% of those were seen once. More than 2% of the sample belongs to the ten largest clones.

This entry belongs to a study of human T cells and chemical hapten exposure (dated by TCRdb to about 2021). Regarding the study in general: For sensitization, 2% DPC in acetone was applied to a roughly 2 cm by roughly 2 cm area of upper inner arm skin. For TCR sequencing, blood came from some 31 alopecia patients at anywhere from one to four time points (pre-sensitization, 2, 6 and 24 weeks). This study followed changes in the peripheral blood TCR repertoire in vivo during primary and secondary sensitization of alopecia patients to the hapten diphenylcyclopropenone (DPC). Throughout the study period of about 22 weeks, patients also received therapeutic DPC doses to the scalp every week. Blood samples were taken from patients before sensitization (week 0) and at 2, 6 and about 24 weeks after DPC sensitization. Patch testing on the upper back used Finn chambers containing 0.01% DPC, with scoring done after 6 days according to International Contact Dermatitis Research Group standards. Libraries were pooled for sequencing, and per-sample TCR yields varied mainly because of small differences in library volumes within the pool. The mostly female patient cohort included alopecia areata with under or over 50% scalp involvement, alopecia totalis and alopecia universalis. Results the study describes overall, beyond this receptor: Because every patient had alopecia, a presumed autoimmune disease, the patients' immune response might differ from that of healthy individuals. Patch test score correlated positively with the number of PT1 expanded TCRs, reaching significance at thresholds 8, 16 and 32 but not at 4. The number of TCRs above 1 in 1000 frequency did not change with DPC sensitization; there was no evidence of global repertoire structure alterations. Significantly more large CDR3 similarity clusters were formed by expanded TCRs than by pre-sensitization or healthy control sets, consistent with antigen-driven responses. Repeated subsampling changed both the strength of the expansion versus patch-test correlation and the threshold at which the correlation became significant.

The meaning of the sample's time point label: patch test 3, about 24 weeks after DPC sensitization. Interpreted using the paper, the treatment or condition label stands for: therapeutic diphenylcyclopropenone sensitization with weekly scalp DPC. At each patch-test visit, blood was drawn before the patch test was applied. Patients were considered eligible if aged 18 to 70, diagnosed with alopecia and deemed suitable for DPC therapy, and patients were excluded if pregnant. Unfractionated whole blood was collected in Tempus Blood RNA tubes, and total RNA was extracted from that blood. This TCR was sampled from a woman aged 45-59 years with alopecia areata. Some clones in this sample may be carry-over from other donors' samples. The sequence is built from TRBV7-9 and TRBJ1-2; no D gene is confidently identified. The specimen comprised whole blood, sampled in connection with sensitization to the hapten diphenylcyclopropenone (DPC). The nucleotides are TGTGCCAGCAGCCTCAATAACGGCTACACCTTC. This codes for CASSLNNGYTF.